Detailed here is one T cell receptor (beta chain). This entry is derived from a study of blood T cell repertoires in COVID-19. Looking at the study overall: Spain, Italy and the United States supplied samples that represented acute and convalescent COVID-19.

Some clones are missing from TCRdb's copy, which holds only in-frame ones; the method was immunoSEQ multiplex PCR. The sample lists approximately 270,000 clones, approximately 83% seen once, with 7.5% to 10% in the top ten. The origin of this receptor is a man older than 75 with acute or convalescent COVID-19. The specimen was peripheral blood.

As DNA, the CDR3 is TGTGCCAGCAGTCCGGGACAGGGCCATATATACGAGCAGTACTTC. Residues: CASSPGQGHIYEQYF. J is TRBJ2-7 and V is TRBV28; 9 bases are shared with TRBD1. Germline V gene sequence: CDR1 MDHEN, CDR2 SYDVKM. The CDR3 length is 15 residues. J lost 4 bases, V lost 5 bases, and 9 bases had no gene match.